A single sample gave rise to the 30 T cell receptor beta chains below, sequenced in a study of blood T cell repertoires in COVID-19. The repertoire was sequenced with immunoSEQ multiplex PCR; TCRdb's copy has only in-frame clones and lacks some. There are some 120,000 clones in the sample; roughly nine tenths occur only once, and almost 4.5% lies in the top ten. The sample consisted of peripheral blood. These receptors were collected from a man aged 40-55 years with acute or convalescent COVID-19.

The rearrangement links TRBV9 to TRBJ2-7, with 10 bases aligning to TRBD1. CDR1 and CDR2 from the germline V gene are SGDLS and YYNGEE. The CDR3 extends over 15 amino acids. The trim removed 7 bases at V and 2 bases at J, leaving 9 bases unmatched. This CDR3 is CASGPGQGDTYEQYF. The CDR3 DNA is TGTGCCAGCGGCCCCGGACAGGGGGATACCTACGAGCAGTACTTC.

This clone was seen a handful of times. This chain connects TRBV11-1 to TRBJ2-3; 10 bases match TRBD2. The CDR3 is 15 amino acids. After removal of 4 bases from V and 1 base from J, the junction contained 2 bases not matched to a gene. CDR1 and CDR2 (germline): SGHAT, FQDESV (reference sequence). The CDR3: CASSSGTSGTDTQYF. CDR3 nucleotide sequence: TGTGCCAGCAGCTCCGGGACTAGCGGCACAGATACGCAGTATTTT.

DNA of the CDR3: TGTGCCAGCAGCCGCGGGACTAGCAGGGAGACCCAGTACTTC. Amino acids: CASSRGTSRETQYF. V gene TRBV3-1 (or the pseudogene TRBV3-2) combines with J gene TRBJ2-5; 9 nucleotides match TRBD2. This CDR3 has 14 amino acids. Trimming cost V 4 bases and J 5 bases; bases outside gene matches: 5. From germline, CDR1 is LGHDT and CDR2 YNNKEL (reference sequence).

In this sample, this clone turned up once. The chain recombines TRBV6-5 with TRBJ1-2, with D tentatively TRBD1 (5 bases). CDR3 length: 14 amino acids. CDR1 is MNHEY, CDR2 SVGAGI, per germline. Trimming left V 6 bases short and J 7 bases short, with 18 bases between. CDR3 coding DNA: TGTGCCAGCAGCGCCCCCGGGACTCATTTTGGCTACACCTTC. The encoded protein is CASSAPGTHFGYTF.

The V gene is TRBV6-5, the J gene TRBJ1-2; 8 bases agree with TRBD1. This CDR3 spans 13 amino acids. Trimming took 6 bases from V and 6 from J; bases not matched to a gene: 6. Germline V gene sequence: CDR1 MNHEY, CDR2 SVGAGI. The CDR3 DNA follows: TGTGCCAGCAGGTCGGACAGGGAGGATGGCTACACCTTC. This sequence encodes CASRSDREDGYTF.

The CDR3 here is CASSPGGPETQYF. In DNA, the CDR3 is TGTGCCAGCAGCCCAGGGGGACCAGAGACCCAGTACTTC. The V call is TRBV7-9, the J call TRBJ2-5; the match to TRBD1 covers 7 bases. V was clipped by 5 bases and J by 4 bases; unmatched bases: 4. The CDR3 loop spans 13 amino acids. CDR1 and CDR2 (germline): SEHNR, FQNEAQ (reference sequence).

The chain has TRBV3-1 (or the pseudogene TRBV3-2) and TRBJ2-5; TRBD1 agrees at 9 bases. The germline V gene has CDR1 LGHDT and CDR2 YNNKEL (reference sequence). V gave up 4 bases and J gave up 5 bases; unmatched junction bases: 8. CDR3 length: 15 amino acids. The CDR3 DNA follows: TGTGCCAGCAGCCCAAGACAGGGGGGTTATGAGACCCAGTACTTC. Translating it yields CASSPRQGGYETQYF.

This chain joins TRBV2 and TRBJ2-3; D is ambiguous. Trimming stripped 7 bases from V and 2 bases from J, with 4 bases between. This CDR3 spans 11 amino acids. The germline V gene has CDR1 SNHLY and CDR2 FYNNEI. CDR3 in amino acids: CASILTDTQYF. Written as DNA, the CDR3 is TGTGCCAGCATCCTCACAGATACGCAGTATTTT.

The chain has TRBV27 and TRBJ1-6, with 7 bases that match TRBD1. This CDR3 spans 18 amino acids. V lost 5 bases, J lost 7 bases, and 17 bases stayed unmatched. CDR1 MNHEY and CDR2 SMNVEV come from the germline V gene (reference sequence). CDR3 region: CASSIRDSFTPPNSPLHF. The CDR3 bases are TGTGCCAGCAGTATCCGGGACAGCTTCACTCCCCCCAATTCACCCCTCCACTTT.

V and J are TRBV5-1 and TRBJ1-1, with D perhaps TRBD1 (6 bases). The CDR3 is 12 residues long. Between the trimmed V and J ends, which lost 0 bases and 6 bases, there was a span of 6 bases. Germline values: CDR1 SGHRS, CDR2 YFSETQ. The CDR3 bases are TGCGCCAGCAGCTTGGGACAGGCTGAAGCTTTCTTT. This sequence encodes CASSLGQAEAFF.

This clone occurred once. The CDR3 spells CASSQETSPTGEQFF. The CDR3 DNA is TGTGCCAGCAGCCAAGAGACTAGCCCGACTGGTGAGCAGTTCTTC. The chain uses TRBV3-1 (or the pseudogene TRBV3-2) and TRBJ2-1, with TRBD2 matching over 7 bases. This CDR3 is built from 15 residues. Germline lookup yields CDR1 LGHDT and CDR2 YNNKEL (reference sequence). The junction had 8 bases not matched to a gene; V was cut back by 0 bases and J by 9 bases.

This clone has more than one count but fewer than ten. The chain is built from TRBV6-6 and TRBJ2-2; 7 bases are a match to TRBD1. Germline V lookup: CDR1 MNHNY, CDR2 SVGAGI (reference sequence). This CDR3 contains 14 residues. With 6 bases clipped from V and 3 bases from J, the junction kept 4 bases outside the gene matches. The CDR3 DNA reads TGTGCCAGCAGGTTTCAGGGGGACACCGGGGAGCTGTTTTTT. Protein: CASRFQGDTGELFF.

The rearrangement uses TRBV6-5 and TRBJ2-2; D is ambiguous. Germline loops: CDR1 MNHEY, CDR2 SVGAGI. The germline V and J ends were trimmed by 7 bases and 3 bases, with 15 bases remaining between them. The length of the CDR3 is 15 residues. CDR3 bases: TGTGCCAGCAAGGTGGAGACGGTGGACACCGGGGAGCTGTTTTTT. This gives the protein CASKVETVDTGELFF.

Only a few counts were recorded for this clone. The chain uses TRBV29-1 and TRBJ1-1; 7 bases map to TRBD1. The CDR3 has 13 residues. In germline, CDR1 is SQVTM, CDR2 ANQGSEA. V was clipped by 5 bases and J by 9 bases; unmatched bases: 12. The CDR3 is CSVSVEGGGQAFF. CDR3 in DNA: TGCAGCGTTTCCGTTGAAGGGGGCGGCCAAGCTTTCTTT.

This chain joins TRBV3-1 (or the pseudogene TRBV3-2) and TRBJ1-1, with D possibly matching TRBD1 (5 bases). V was trimmed by 4 bases and J by 4 bases, leaving 13 bases between them. This CDR3 spans 14 amino acids. The germline gives CDR1 LGHDT, CDR2 YNNKEL (reference sequence). The DNA of the CDR3 is TGTGCCAGCAGCCCGACGGGGGAACTCACTGAAGCTTTCTTT. Its protein is CASSPTGELTEAFF.

The chain employs TRBV6-4 and TRBJ1-1, with TRBD1 as a possible D gene (6 bases). The V and J ends lost 2 bases and 1 base respectively, with 8 bases between them. The germline gives CDR1 MRHNA, CDR2 SNTAGT. The CDR3 loop spans 14 amino acids. The chain's CDR3 is CASSDTDRNTEAFF. The DNA for the CDR3 is TGTGCCAGCAGTGACACGGACAGGAACACTGAAGCTTTCTTT.

The chain links TRBV12-5 to TRBJ2-3; perhaps TRBD2 as D (6 bases). Germline CDR1 is LGHNT and CDR2 is FRNRAP. The CDR3 is made up of 15 amino acids. The V end lost 2 bases, the J end lost 0 bases, and 9 bases lay between the germline ends. CDR3: CASGLSGASTDTQYF. The DNA for the CDR3 is TGTGCTAGTGGTTTGTCGGGAGCTAGCACAGATACGCAGTATTTT.

The chain carries TRBV5-1 and TRBJ2-1; D is unresolved. Germline loops: CDR1 SGHRS, CDR2 YFSETQ. V was cut by 4 bases and J by 4 bases, with 9 bases left in between. CDR3 length: 13 amino acids. CDR3 nucleotides: TGCGCCAGCAGCCAGGTCCGTTACAATGAGCAGTTCTTC. It translates to CASSQVRYNEQFF.

The V gene is TRBV3-1 (or the pseudogene TRBV3-2), the J gene TRBJ1-2, with TRBD1 as a possible D gene (6 bases). CDR3 length: 12 amino acids. Germline CDR1 reads LGHDT; CDR2 reads YNNKEL (reference sequence). The V end lost 4 bases, the J end lost 5 bases, and 8 bases lay between the germline ends. The CDR3 spells CASSRTDYGYTF. Here the CDR3 DNA reads TGTGCCAGCAGCCGGACAGATTATGGCTACACCTTC.

V usage is TRBV7-2 and J usage is TRBJ1-2, with D possibly matching TRBD1 (5 bases). Germline CDR1 is SGHTA and CDR2 is FQGNSA. V was clipped by 0 bases and J by 8 bases, with 16 bases between them. The CDR3 totals 15 residues. This CDR3 is CASSLASGDLQGYTF. The CDR3 DNA is TGTGCCAGCAGCTTAGCATCCGGGGACTTACAAGGCTACACCTTC.

The rearrangement joins TRBV12-5 to TRBJ2-7, with D uncertain. V was shortened by 3 bases and J by 3 bases, with 6 bases between the two germline ends. The CDR3 is 12 residues long. Germline CDR1 and CDR2: LGHNT and FRNRAP. CDR3 protein: CASGFSGYEQYF. In DNA, the CDR3 is TGTGCTAGTGGTTTCTCCGGCTACGAGCAGTACTTC.

V and J are TRBV30 and TRBJ1-4; TRBD1 might be the D (5 bases). The CDR3 totals 14 residues. Per the germline V gene, CDR1 is GTSNPN and CDR2 is SVGIG (reference sequence). V lost 0 bases and J lost 8, with 13 bases in between. CDR3 loop: CAWSVRGGEEKLFF. DNA of the CDR3: TGTGCCTGGAGTGTACGGGGGGGGGAAGAAAAACTGTTTTTT.

The chain uses TRBV15 and TRBJ2-7; D is possibly TRBD1 (5 bases). CDR1 is LNHNV, CDR2 YYDKDF, per germline (reference sequence). Trimming shortened V by 0 bases and J by 1 base, and 13 bases separated the two germline ends. CDR3 length equals 16 residues. CDR3 bases: TGTGCCACCAGCAGAGATCAGGGATTAAGTTCCTACGAGCAGTACTTC. Its translation: CATSRDQGLSSYEQYF.

The chain recombines TRBV6-1 with TRBJ1-4; D unresolved. V lost 2 bases, J lost 5 bases, and 9 bases lay in between. Germline lookup yields CDR1 MNHNS and CDR2 SASEGT. The CDR3 totals 14 residues. The CDR3 region is CASSENRANEKLFF. The CDR3 DNA reads as TGTGCCAGCAGTGAAAACCGCGCCAATGAAAAACTGTTTTTT.

This sequence joins TRBV3-1 (or the pseudogene TRBV3-2) and TRBJ2-5, with 7 positions matching TRBD1. V shed 3 bases, J shed 5 bases, and the junction held 9 bases outside the gene matches. The CDR3 covers 15 residues. Germline-derived CDR1 and CDR2 are LGHDT and YNNKEL (reference sequence). The CDR3 spells CASSHARQGTETQYF. The CDR3 DNA is TGTGCCAGCAGCCATGCTAGACAGGGTACGGAGACCCAGTACTTC.

This clone was counted a single time. This chain uses TRBV7-3 with TRBJ2-2; TRBD1 agrees at 9 bases. CDR1 is SGHTA, CDR2 FQGTGA, per germline. The trim removed 5 bases at V and 6 bases at J, leaving 13 bases unmatched. The CDR3 length is 17 residues. The CDR3 protein is CASSPIPGQGLAGELFF. CDR3 nucleotide sequence: TGTGCCAGCAGCCCAATCCCCGGACAGGGGCTGGCCGGGGAGCTGTTTTTT.

V usage is TRBV30 and J usage is TRBJ1-4; D gene ambiguous. Per the germline V gene, CDR1 is GTSNPN and CDR2 is SVGIG (reference sequence). Trimming took off 2 bases at V and 1 base at J, with 5 bases between the two ends. The CDR3 length is 13 residues. CDR3 in DNA: TGTGCCTGGAGTCAGATAACTAATGAAAAACTGTTTTTT. Translating it yields CAWSQITNEKLFF.

This CDR3 is CASATGASGNTIYF. As DNA, the CDR3 is TGTGCCAGCGCGACAGGGGCTTCTGGAAACACCATATATTTT. The V and J genes are TRBV6-5 and TRBJ1-3, with 8 nucleotides matching TRBD1. Germline-derived CDR1 and CDR2 are MNHEY and SVGAGI. CDR3 length: 14 residues. V gave up 8 bases and J gave up 1 base; unmatched junction bases: 4.

CDR3: CASTHTGHYGYTF. Here the CDR3 DNA reads TGTGCCAGCACCCACACAGGGCACTATGGCTACACCTTC. V usage is TRBV6-5 and J usage is TRBJ1-2; the D gene is possibly TRBD1 (6 bases). Trimming removed 7 bases from V and 3 bases from J, with 12 bases in between. Per germline, CDR1 MNHEY and CDR2 SVGAGI. The CDR3 totals 13 residues.

This clone occurred a few times. The V call is TRBV7-2, the J call TRBJ2-3; 9 bases line up with TRBD1. Germline V CDR1 and CDR2: SGHTA, FQGNSA. This CDR3 is built from 14 residues. V lost 5 bases to trimming and J lost 3 bases; unmatched junction nucleotides: 3. As DNA, the CDR3 is TGTGCCAGCAGCAGACAGGGGGTAACAGATACGCAGTATTTT. This gives the protein CASSRQGVTDTQYF.